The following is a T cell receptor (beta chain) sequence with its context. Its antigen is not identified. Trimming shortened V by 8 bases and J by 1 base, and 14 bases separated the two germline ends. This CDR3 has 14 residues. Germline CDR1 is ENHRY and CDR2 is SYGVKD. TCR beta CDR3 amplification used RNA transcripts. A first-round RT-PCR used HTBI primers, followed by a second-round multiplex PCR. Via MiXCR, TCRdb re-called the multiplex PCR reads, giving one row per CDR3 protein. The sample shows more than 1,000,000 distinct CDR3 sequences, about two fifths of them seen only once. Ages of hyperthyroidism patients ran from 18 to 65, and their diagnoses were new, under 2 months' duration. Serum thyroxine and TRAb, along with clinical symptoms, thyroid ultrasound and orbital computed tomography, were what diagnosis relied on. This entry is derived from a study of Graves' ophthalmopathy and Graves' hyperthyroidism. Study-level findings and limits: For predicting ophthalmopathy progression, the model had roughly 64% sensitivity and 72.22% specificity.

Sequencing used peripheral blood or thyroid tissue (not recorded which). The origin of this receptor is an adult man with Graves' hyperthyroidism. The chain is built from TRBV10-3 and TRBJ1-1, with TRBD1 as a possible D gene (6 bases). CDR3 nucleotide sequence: TGTGCCATCGGCGCCAGGGGCGAGAACACTGAAGCTTTCTTT. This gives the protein CAIGARGENTEAFF.